This T cell receptor (beta chain) was recovered during a study of cytomegalovirus exposure and HLA in healthy donors. Whole-study findings and limits: Among the CMV-associated chains, three were confirmed in vitro as specific for CMV antigens. The study labeled more than 150 TCR beta chains cytomegalovirus-associated. In an earlier analysis, in roughly 580 donors, most V segments appeared productive either ~90% or ~30% of the time.

A remark on this clone: Its antigen is still unknown.

Both 60 Vbeta primers and 13 Jbeta primers went into the PCR. Profiled with immunoSEQ multiplex PCR; TCRdb holds only in-frame clones, not every one. The sample includes some 91,000 clones, around 76% of them seen just once. V trimming: 2 bases; J trimming: 4 bases; junction bases outside the gene matches: 8. CDR3 length: 16 residues. The germline gives CDR1 MDHEN, CDR2 SYDVKM. The chain uses TRBV28 and TRBJ2-3; 8 bases line up with TRBD1. Sequencing used PBMCs. This clonotype was sampled from a man in his forties or fifties in good health and CMV-seropositive. Written as DNA, the CDR3 is TGTGCCAGCAGTTTACGGTTCGGACAGGGAGCAGATACGCAGTATTTT. It yields the protein CASSLRFGQGADTQYF.